This TCR beta chain was sequenced in a study of OX40 agonist ivuxolimab in advanced cancers. As for the study in general: Participants, 82.7% male, averaged 60 years of age, ranging from roughly 20 to 80. Partial responses were achieved by three patients, one with hepatocellular carcinoma and two with cutaneous melanoma.

The repertoire was sequenced with immunoSEQ multiplex PCR; TCRdb's copy has only in-frame clones and lacks some. The data hold fewer than 60,000 clones, with roughly 92% observed a single time. Patients had blood sampled at baseline and again on cycle 4 day 1 and cycle 7 day 1. CDR3 length equals 12 residues. Germline values: CDR1 MNHNS, CDR2 SASEGT. V lost 3 bases to trimming and J lost 6 bases, with 8 bases between them. The chain recombines TRBV6-1 with TRBJ1-2; D is possibly TRBD1 (6 bases). This receptor was obtained from an adult with an advanced solid tumor such as melanoma, head and neck, liver or kidney cancer. This sample comprised CD4+ or CD8+ T cells sorted from blood, obtained in a trial of the OX40 agonist ivuxolimab. The DNA for the CDR3 is TGTGCCAGCAGTGATAGGGGGGATGGCTACACCTTC. It codes for CASSDRGDGYTF.